This T cell receptor (beta chain) was identified during a study of T-cell reconstitution after alpha-beta-depleted transplantation in children. General observations from the study: As was reported, about two months after transplant, alpha-beta T cells came from several hundred expanded graft clones. Elevated TCRbeta diversity at day 60 was traced, in some patients, to surviving recipient T cells and thymic progenitors. T-cell numbers and diversity one year post-transplant derived largely from freshly generated T cells.

Preparation of the TCRbeta library used unique molecular identifiers. Each CDR3 protein is one row after TCRdb ran MiXCR on the PCR reads. Among about 580,000 distinct CDR3 sequences listed, 25% to 30% were seen once. The CDR3 length is 15 residues. Germline CDR1 and CDR2: SGHRS and YFSETQ. The junction had 11 bases not matched to a gene; V was cut back by 4 bases and J by 9 bases. This clonotype has just a few counts. Antigen specificity is unknown. This TCR derives from a boy under two years old with Wiskott-Aldrich syndrome, due to receive a stem cell transplant. This specimen was PBMCs, taken before TCRalphabeta/CD19-depleted stem cell transplant. The rearrangement links TRBV5-1 to TRBJ2-1, with 9 nucleotides matching TRBD1. The CDR3: CASSGGTGFIGEQFF. The CDR3 DNA reads TGCGCCAGCAGCGGAGGGACAGGGTTTATCGGTGAGCAGTTCTTC. The full variable domain, in which reference TRBV5-1 and TRBJ2-1 provide the parts outside the CDR3, is KAGVTQTPRYLIKTRGQQVTLSCSPISGHRSVSWYQQTPGQGLQFLFEYFSETQRNKGNFPGRFSGRQFSNSRSEMNVSTLELGDSALYLCASSGGTGFIGEQFFGPGTRLTVL.